This TCR beta chain was found in a study of blood T cell repertoires in COVID-19. Study information: COVID-19 samples from acute and convalescent phases originated in the United States, Italy and Spain.

Original methodology: Quantification of nucleated cells was approximated via reference gene primer amplification. Sequencing was performed with immunoSEQ multiplex PCR; in TCRdb, only in-frame clones are kept and a portion is missing. V, J and clone size reflect that table, while D and trimming were determined from the DNA. The sample has about 140,000 clones, 78% seen once. CDR1 is SGHDT, CDR2 YYEEEE, per germline. The CDR3 is made up of 15 amino acids. The J segment lost 0 bases and the V segment lost 3 bases, leaving 2 bases of the junction unmatched. The TCR originated in a woman aged 55-69 years with acute or convalescent COVID-19. The sample consisted of peripheral blood. J is TRBJ1-5 and V is TRBV5-6; 8 bases map to TRBD1. In DNA, the CDR3 is TGTGCCAGCAGCTGGACAGGGAATAGCAATCAGCCCCAGCATTTT. Protein product: CASSWTGNSNQPQHF.